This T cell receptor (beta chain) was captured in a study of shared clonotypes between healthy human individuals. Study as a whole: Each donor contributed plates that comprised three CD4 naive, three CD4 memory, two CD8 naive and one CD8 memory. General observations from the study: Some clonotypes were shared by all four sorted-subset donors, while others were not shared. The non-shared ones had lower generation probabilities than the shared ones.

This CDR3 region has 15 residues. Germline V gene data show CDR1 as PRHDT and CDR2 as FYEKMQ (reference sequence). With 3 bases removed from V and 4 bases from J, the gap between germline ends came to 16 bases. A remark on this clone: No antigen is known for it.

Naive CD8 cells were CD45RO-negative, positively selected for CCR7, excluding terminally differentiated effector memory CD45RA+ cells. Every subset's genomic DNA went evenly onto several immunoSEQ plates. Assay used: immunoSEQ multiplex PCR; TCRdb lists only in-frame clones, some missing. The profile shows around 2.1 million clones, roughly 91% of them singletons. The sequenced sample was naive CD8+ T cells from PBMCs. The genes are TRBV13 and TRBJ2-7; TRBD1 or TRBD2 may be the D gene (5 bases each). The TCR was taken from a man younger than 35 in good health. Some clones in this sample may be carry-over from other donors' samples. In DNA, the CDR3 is TGTGCCAGCAGCTTCGACCGGGACCGGTCTTACGAGCAGTACTTC. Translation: CASSFDRDRSYEQYF. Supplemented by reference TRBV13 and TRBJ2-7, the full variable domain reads AAGVIQSPRHLIKEKRETATLKCYPIPRHDTVYWYQQGPGQDPQFLISFYEKMQSDKGSIPDRFSAQQFSDYHSELNMSSLELGDSALYFCASSFDRDRSYEQYFGPGTRLTVT.